This record covers a single TCR beta chain. What antigen it recognizes has not been identified. No base quality values were provided; no much bigger clone lies one nucleotide off. The data are from a study of blood T cell repertoires in COVID-19 (dated by TCRdb to about 2020). In the study overall: Collaborator samples came from the United States, Italy and Spain and covered acute and convalescent phases of COVID-19. The material from the prospective study consisted of cDNA or gDNA derived from T cells, B-cell-depleted T cells, or PBMCs. Deeply sampled blood TCRbeta repertoires from subjects exposed to, actively infected with, or recovered from COVID-19 were included in the dataset. The repertoires were released in a freely available public database intended as a resource for research on the immune response to SARS-CoV-2. The samples were drawn from the first 160 participants of the ongoing ImmuneRACE study and from under 1,500 subjects provided by 6 global collaborators. The sample metadata nearly always contained a de-identified subject ID, COVID-19 status, age in years and sex. HLA class I and class II types, where available, came from metadata supplied by the sample provider rather than from assay-based typing.

Collaborating institutions collected whole blood in K2EDTA tubes following their own protocols. Collaborator samples were shipped for TCRbeta analysis as frozen whole blood, isolated PBMCs, or DNA extracted from either sample type. Taken from the germline V gene, the CDR1 and CDR2 loops are SGHVS and FQNEAQ. Ends trimmed: V by 5 bases, J by 2 bases; bases unmatched to a gene: 2. The CDR3, cysteine through phenylalanine, is 15 amino acids long. This entry keeps only the CDR3 DNA: 45 bases, framed from base 1. The immunoSEQ Assay, a bias-controlled multiplex PCR, was used to amplify TCRbeta CDR3 regions from genomic DNA. In the paper's pipeline: Nucleated cell counts per sample were estimated from amplification of reference gene primers within the assay. Sequence reads were collapsed and filtered to measure the absolute abundance of every unique TCRbeta CDR3 rearrangement. For each sample, productive Simpson clonality was calculated as the square root of Simpson's diversity index across productive rearrangements. This is the immuneACCESS table as TCRdb keeps it, with only in-frame sequences that have V and J called. A part of the clones is gone; compared with another copy, unresolved V genes explain less than half, and the rest is unexplained. V and J calls and clone size are those listed in that table; D and trimming were worked out from the DNA. This sample gives over 600,000 clones in total; 75% to 90% of them show up just once. The top ten constitute roughly 0.25% of the sample.

Results and caveats for the whole study, not just this receptor: Clinical and demographic metadata were provided uncurated, with the amount varying by source and participant.

The specimen was peripheral blood. The V gene is TRBV7-8 and the J gene is TRBJ2-2, with 10 bases matching TRBD1. The TCR comes from a woman between 18 and 29 years old with acute or convalescent COVID-19. The CDR3 here reads CASSRTGGNTGELFF. DNA sequence: TGTGCCAGCAGCCGGACAGGGGGTAACACCGGGGAGCTGTTTTTT.